This TCR beta chain was obtained from a study of radiotherapy plus CTLA-4 blockade in lung cancer. Study as a whole: Objective responses were observed in around 17% of patients, and disease control was achieved by 30% to 40%. Study observations and caveats: Clones of tumor-derived TCRs expanded in blood after radiotherapy plus ipilimumab.

Germline assignment: CDR1 LNHDA and CDR2 SQIVND (reference sequence). CDR3 length equals 15 residues. V was clipped by 6 bases and J by 1 base, with 12 bases between them. The data were produced by immunoSEQ multiplex PCR, yet TCRdb's version contains in-frame clones alone and is incomplete. Among roughly 32,000 clones, approximately 70% were seen once, and the ten largest hold 4%. Focal radiation and CTLA-4 blockade (ipilimumab) were tested in chemo-refractory metastatic non-small-cell lung cancer patients. In this sample, this clone is medium-sized. Antigen specificity is unknown. This material consisted of peripheral blood, taken from a patient treated with radiotherapy plus ipilimumab. The chain has TRBV19 and TRBJ2-2; D gene ambiguous. The TCR originated in a human donor with non-small cell lung cancer who had stable disease on radiotherapy plus ipilimumab. Written as DNA, the CDR3 is TGTGCCAGTAGCCGCCGAGACCTGAACACCGGGGAGCTGTTTTTT. This gives the protein CASSRRDLNTGELFF. Looking up the rest from reference TRBV19 and TRBJ2-2 gives the full variable domain: DGGITQSPKYLFRKEGQNVTLSCEQNLNHDAMYWYRQDPGQGLRLIYYSQIVNDFQKGDIAEGYSVSREKKESFPLTVTSAQKNPTAFYLCASSRRDLNTGELFFGEGSRLTVL.